This T cell receptor beta chain was obtained from a study of T-cell reconstitution after alpha-beta-depleted transplantation in children. The library targeted TCRbeta and was prepared with unique molecular identifiers. Via MiXCR, TCRdb re-called the PCR reads, giving one row per CDR3 protein. The table shows about 540,000 distinct CDR3 sequences, with about 17% occurring only once. The CDR3 extends over 18 amino acids. V was pared by 3 bases and J by 0 bases, with 11 bases of the junction left unmatched. Germline-derived CDR1 and CDR2 are WNHNN and SYGVQD (reference sequence). This specimen consisted of PBMCs from the stem cell graft donor, obtained from the stem cell graft. The chain combines TRBV10-1 with TRBJ2-3; 8 nucleotides line up with TRBD2. The TCR originated in a human donor who donated a stem cell graft to a child with acute lymphoblastic leukemia. The CDR3 DNA sequence: TGCGCCAGCAGTGATTTTAGCGGGAATGGTATAAGCACAGATACGCAGTATTTT. Translating it yields CASSDFSGNGISTDTQYF.